What follows are 17 T cell receptor beta chains derived from one specimen sequenced in a study of T cell changes during pregnancy in multiple sclerosis. Libraries were prepared by immunoSEQ multiplex PCR; TCRdb keeps only in-frame clonotypes and omits some of them. The sample includes approximately 65,000 clones, 90% to 95% of them seen just once. The sequencing here drew on CD4+ T cells from peripheral blood mononuclear cells, taken in the first trimester of pregnancy. The receptor source for this set is a female donor with multiple sclerosis, enrolled in a pregnancy study.

The chain couples TRBV6-6 to TRBJ2-5; D gene unclear. Trimming stripped 0 bases from V and 2 bases from J, with 7 bases between. CDR1 and CDR2 from the germline V gene are MNHNY and SVGAGI (reference sequence). The CDR3 contains 14 residues. The CDR3 DNA follows: TGTGCCAGCAGTTACTCGGAGACTCAAGAGACCCAGTACTTC. Translated: CASSYSETQETQYF.

This sequence joins TRBV2 and TRBJ2-7; 9 nucleotides align to TRBD2. Germline assignment: CDR1 SNHLY and CDR2 FYNNEI. V was pared by 6 bases and J by 1 base, with 7 bases of the junction left unmatched. There are 15 residues in the CDR3. The chain's CDR3 is CASRGGAGGSYEQYF. The CDR3 DNA is TGTGCCAGCAGGGGGGGAGCGGGGGGTTCCTACGAGCAGTACTTC.

The chain recombines TRBV7-8 with TRBJ1-5; weak D call: TRBD1 (5 bases). From germline, CDR1 is SGHVS and CDR2 FQNEAQ. Trimming took off 3 bases at V and 7 bases at J, with 13 bases between the two ends. The CDR3 has 14 residues. The CDR3 DNA is TGTGCCAGCAGCTTGGGTAGGGGTTGGCAGCCCCAGCATTTT. Translation: CASSLGRGWQPQHF.

This clone came up once. V and J are TRBV5-6 and TRBJ2-3, with 7 bases that match TRBD2. Germline V gene data show CDR1 as SGHDT and CDR2 as YYEEEE. The CDR3 length is 15 residues. The junction had 3 bases not matched to a gene; V was cut back by 1 base and J by 1 base. The CDR3 DNA reads TGTGCCAGCAGCTTGCGGCTAGCGGGCACAGATACGCAGTATTTT. Residues: CASSLRLAGTDTQYF.

The chain carries TRBV30 and TRBJ1-1; D possibly corresponds to TRBD1 (5 bases). This CDR3 is 14 amino acids long. CDR1 and CDR2 from the germline V gene are GTSNPN and SVGIG (reference sequence). The V end lost 3 bases, the J end lost 3 bases, and 14 bases lay between the germline ends. The CDR3 nucleotides are TGTGCCTGGAGGCACGGTCCCAGGGACACTGAAGCTTTCTTT. Its protein product is CAWRHGPRDTEAFF.

CDR3 sequence: CASSLDAGLGYTF. CDR3 coding DNA: TGTGCCAGCAGCTTAGATGCAGGATTAGGCTACACCTTC. This chain joins TRBV7-3 and TRBJ1-2, with D uncertain. Germline V gene data show CDR1 as SGHTA and CDR2 as FQGTGA. The CDR3 spans 13 residues. V was shortened by 2 bases and J by 8 bases, with 12 bases between the two germline ends.

The chain carries TRBV6-5 and TRBJ1-1; 9 bases agree with TRBD1. The CDR3 is 15 amino acids. V trimming: 5 bases; J trimming: 5 bases; junction bases outside the gene matches: 9. CDR1 and CDR2 from the germline V gene are MNHEY and SVGAGI. The CDR3 DNA sequence: TGTGCCAGCAGTCTTAACAGGGGGCAGAGGACTGAAGCTTTCTTT. Its protein product is CASSLNRGQRTEAFF.

This rearrangement joins TRBV2 to TRBJ2-5; 12 nucleotides agree with TRBD2. Germline CDR1 reads SNHLY; CDR2 reads FYNNEI. After removal of 8 bases from V and 5 bases from J, the junction contained 6 bases not matched to a gene. The CDR3 is 14 amino acids. In DNA, the CDR3 is TGTGCCAGCCCTAGCGGGGGGGCTCGGGAGACCCAGTACTTC. This codes for CASPSGGARETQYF. The entire variable domain, with the rest obtained from reference TRBV2 and TRBJ2-5, is as follows: EPEVTQTPSHQVTQMGQEVILRCVPISNHLYFYWYRQILGQKVEFLVSFYNNEISEKSEIFDDQFSVERPDGSNFTLKIRSTKLEDSAMYFCASPSGGARETQYFGPGTRLLVL.

In the case of this clone: Compared with germline, one end of the junction differs, possibly owing to a read error. The rearrangement joins TRBV7-3 to TRBJ2-3; 11 bases match TRBD2. The CDR3 covers 17 residues. CDR1 is SGHTA and CDR2 is FQGTGA in the germline V gene. The DNA of the CDR3 is TGTGCCAGCAGCCTAACCCTGACTAGCGGGAACACAGATACGCAGTATTTT. Translated, it gives CASSLTLTSGNTDTQYF.

This clone appeared a few times. This sequence joins TRBV30 and TRBJ1-1; TRBD1 might be the D (5 bases). CDR1 GTSNPN and CDR2 SVGIG come from the germline V gene (reference sequence). The CDR3 covers 15 residues. Trimming cost V 3 bases and J 1 base, with 15 bases left between them. The CDR3 here is CAWSGSRQGNTEAFF. In nucleotides, the CDR3 is TGTGCCTGGAGCGGAAGTAGGCAGGGGAACACTGAAGCTTTCTTT. Complete variable domain (other parts from reference TRBV30 and TRBJ1-1): SQTIHQWPATLVQPVGSPLSLECTVEGTSNPNLYWYRQAAGRGLQLLFYSVGIGQISSEVPQNLSASRPQDRQFILSSKKLLLSDSGFYLCAWSGSRQGNTEAFFGQGTRLTVV.

Here the CDR3 reads CASSLDRGSNYGYTF. Written as DNA, the CDR3 is TGCGCCAGCAGCTTGGACAGGGGATCTAACTATGGCTACACCTTC. This chain uses TRBV5-1 with TRBJ1-2; 7 bases match TRBD1. The germline V gene encodes CDR1 SGHRS and CDR2 YFSETQ. Trimming removed 0 bases from V and 0 bases from J; junction bases left unmatched: 2. The CDR3 totals 15 residues.

This clone was seen once. The V gene is TRBV7-2, the J gene TRBJ2-1; 8 nucleotides line up with TRBD2. Germline CDR1 and CDR2: SGHTA and FQGNSA. The CDR3 runs to 14 residues. Unmatched junction bases numbered 3, after V lost 3 bases and J lost 5 bases. The CDR3 region has the DNA TGTGCCAGCAGCTTGAGCGGGGGAAACAATGAGCAGTTCTTC. It yields the protein CASSLSGGNNEQFF.

The chain has TRBV5-6 and TRBJ1-2; D not resolved. The CDR3 runs 16 residues. Trimming cost V 1 base and J 0 bases, with 13 bases left between them. The germline V gene encodes CDR1 SGHDT and CDR2 YYEEEE. Written as DNA, the CDR3 is TGTGCCAGCAGCTTGTACATCTCCTCAGCTAACTATGGCTACACCTTC. It is translated as CASSLYISSANYGYTF.

V and J are TRBV7-2 and TRBJ2-1, with 10 positions matching TRBD2. There are 15 residues in the CDR3. The germline CDR1 and CDR2 sequences are SGHTA and FQGNSA. Trimming at V came to 5 bases and at J to 9 bases, leaving 10 bases not matched to a gene. CDR3 sequence (DNA): TGTGCCAGCAGCAAAGTAGCGGGGGGATTGGTTGAGCAGTTCTTC. Translation: CASSKVAGGLVEQFF.

The chain carries TRBV7-6 and TRBJ2-5; D gene unclear. The CDR3 length is 12 residues. The V end was cut by 5 bases, the J end by 1 base, with 5 bases between. Germline values: CDR1 SGHVS, CDR2 FNYEAQ. The CDR3, as DNA: TGTGCCAGCAGCCGTATCCAAGAGACCCAGTACTTC. As protein: CASSRIQETQYF.

The chain links TRBV6-1 to TRBJ1-2, with D hard to call. The germline V gene has CDR1 MNHNS and CDR2 SASEGT. The length of the CDR3 is 12 residues. V dropped 5 bases and J dropped 1 base, with 5 bases sitting between them. CDR3 nucleotide sequence: TGTGCCAGCAGTATCTTTAACTATGGCTACACCTTC. Residues: CASSIFNYGYTF.

J is TRBJ1-3 and V is TRBV5-4; 9 nucleotides line up with TRBD1. The CDR3 length is 16 residues. Germline values: CDR1 SGHNT, CDR2 YYREEE (reference sequence). V was pared by 3 bases and J by 2 bases, with 6 bases of the junction left unmatched. As DNA, the CDR3 is TGTGCCAGCAGCTCGTCCCGGGACAGGGCTGGAAACACCATATATTTT. Translating gives CASSSSRDRAGNTIYF.